The clone carrying this T cell receptor (beta chain) ranks as medium-sized (0.01 to 0.1%) in terms of frequency. The antigen remains unidentified. Read coverage stops 3 residues before the CDR3 terminus; the germline J gene supplies the remainder. The method was immunoSEQ multiplex PCR; TCRdb's version includes in-frame clones alone and lacks a portion of them. The table lists about 20,000 clones. This record belongs to a study of T cells in women clearing cervical HPV infection. Study observations and caveats: Richness plus V gene abundances separated cases from controls with AUC 0.65 to 0.85.

The germline V gene has CDR1 SGHDN and CDR2 FVKESK. The CDR3 loop spans 15 amino acids. After removal of 5 bases from V and 2 bases from J, the junction contained 6 bases not matched to a gene. The sequence was collected from a woman between 18 and 70 years old with a cervical HPV16 infection that either progressed to CIN3+ or cleared (not recorded which). This rearrangement joins TRBV14 to TRBJ2-5; TRBD1 matches at 9 bases. The sequencing input was blood buffy coat. CDR3 bases read: TGTGCCAGCAGCTTACGACAGGGGGGACAAGAGACC. Its translation is CASSLRQGGQET. The whole CDR3 reads CASSLRQGGQETQYF.